This T cell receptor (beta chain) comes out of a study of T-cell reconstitution after alpha-beta-depleted transplantation in children. This clonotype was recorded many times. The library targeted TCRbeta and was prepared with unique molecular identifiers. A single record per CDR3 protein comes from TCRdb applying MiXCR to the PCR reads. The repertoire has hundreds of thousands of distinct CDR3 sequences, 15% to 20% of them found once; the top ten carry 1.1%. Germline CDR1 and CDR2: DFQATT and SNEGSKA (reference sequence). Trimming left V 4 bases short and J 4 bases short, with 15 bases between. CDR3 size: 14 residues.

The origin of this receptor is a human donor who donated a stem cell graft to a child with acute myeloid leukemia. The source material was PBMCs from the stem cell graft donor, sampled from the stem cell graft. V and J are TRBV20-1 and TRBJ2-3, with D perhaps TRBD1 or TRBD2 (5 bases each). The CDR3 DNA reads TGCAGTGCTACTCTTGAGATGGGGGCAGATACGCAGTATTTT. This codes for CSATLEMGADTQYF.